This T cell receptor (beta chain) was recovered during a study of T cell responses to AZD1222 COVID-19 vaccine. General study results and limits: Only 5 or 6 people who got AZD1222 tested seropositive at baseline. Breadth and depth of Spike-specific TCRs rose after two AZD1222 doses. Donors were chiefly white British, with a greater number of females, and clonal diversity was perhaps underestimated.

The V gene end was trimmed by 3 bases and the J gene end by 4 bases; junction bases not matched to a gene: 6. This CDR3 is 15 amino acids long. From germline, CDR1 is KGHSH and CDR2 LQKENI. As regards this clone: What it binds is unknown.

Profiled with immunoSEQ multiplex PCR; TCRdb holds only in-frame clones, not every one. The sample has under 150,000 clones; more than 90% are singletons. This TCR came from an adult in good health. The sequencing used peripheral blood, collected on day 0 of AZD1222 vaccination. The gene calls are TRBV18 and TRBJ2-3; 8 positions agree with TRBD1. The CDR3 DNA follows: TGTGCCAGCTCACCTACAACAGGGGGAGCAGATACGCAGTATTTT. Translating gives CASSPTTGGADTQYF.